The 25 T cell receptor beta chains below were found in one sample sequenced in a study of blood T cell repertoires in COVID-19. Data came from immunoSEQ multiplex PCR; TCRdb stores just in-frame clones and leaves some out. The data contain about 220,000 clones, less than 90% of them singletons. Sequenced input: peripheral blood. The receptors here all came from a woman aged 55 to 70 who had recovered from COVID-19.

The chain links TRBV5-6 to TRBJ1-2; the match to TRBD1 covers 9 bases. The V gene's germline CDR1 is SGHDT and CDR2 YYEEEE. The CDR3 covers 15 residues. V lost 5 bases, J lost 4 bases, and 9 bases stayed unmatched. The chain's CDR3 is CASSRRTGASYGYTF. CDR3 nucleotides: TGTGCCAGCAGTCGCCGGACAGGGGCCTCCTATGGCTACACCTTC.

The chain joins TRBV5-5 to TRBJ2-7; D gene uncertain. V was trimmed by 4 bases and J by 3 bases, leaving 8 bases between them. The V gene's germline CDR1 is SGHKS and CDR2 YYEKEE (reference sequence). The CDR3 is 12 amino acids. The CDR3 DNA is TGTGCCAGCAGCCCAGGTAACTACGAGCAGTACTTC. This translates into CASSPGNYEQYF.

The J gene is TRBJ1-1, the V gene TRBV30; possible D gene TRBD1, 5 bases. The CDR3 is 15 amino acids. Trimming pared 2 bases from V and 4 bases from J, leaving 17 bases between. Per the germline V gene, CDR1 is GTSNPN and CDR2 is SVGIG (reference sequence). The CDR3 loop is CAWSHLGQGGTEAFF. The CDR3 region has the DNA TGTGCCTGGAGTCACTTAGGGCAGGGAGGCACTGAAGCTTTCTTT.

A single count supports this clone. The chain is built from TRBV9 and TRBJ1-2, with 7 bases identical to TRBD1. J lost 8 bases, V lost 4 bases, and 14 bases had no gene match. Germline V gene lookup returns CDR1 SGDLS and CDR2 YYNGEE. CDR3 length: 15 residues. The CDR3 reads CASSRGTVRIWGYTF. The CDR3 region has the DNA TGTGCCAGCAGCCGCGGGACAGTACGCATTTGGGGCTACACCTTC. Full variable domain (rest looked up from reference TRBV9 and TRBJ1-2): DSGVTQTPKHLITATGQRVTLRCSPRSGDLSVYWYQQSLDQGLQFLIQYYNGEERAKGNILERFSAQQFPDLHSELNLSSLELGDSALYFCASSRGTVRIWGYTFGSGTRLTVV.

CDR3: CASRRNTDTEAFF. DNA of the CDR3: TGTGCCAGCAGACGAAATACAGACACTGAAGCTTTCTTT. V and J are TRBV7-9 and TRBJ1-1; D is uncertain. Germline assignment: CDR1 SEHNR and CDR2 FQNEAQ (reference sequence). Trimming cost V 6 bases and J 3 bases, with 11 bases left between them. The CDR3 runs 13 residues.

With regard to this clone: The sample carries other DNA sequences with the same CDR3. This rearrangement joins TRBV20-1 to TRBJ1-1, with D perhaps matching TRBD1 (5 bases). Germline assignment: CDR1 DFQATT and CDR2 SNEGSKA (reference sequence). The V end was cut by 5 bases, the J end by 3 bases, with 7 bases between. CDR3 length: 11 residues. CDR3 loop: CSAGGDTEAFF. The CDR3, as DNA: TGCAGTGCTGGGGGGGACACTGAAGCTTTCTTT.

This clone was recorded only once. The V call is TRBV5-5, the J call TRBJ2-5; D may be TRBD2 (5 bases). V was clipped by 3 bases and J by 4 bases, with 16 bases between them. This CDR3 has 15 amino acids. CDR1 and CDR2 from the germline V gene are SGHKS and YYEKEE (reference sequence). Here the CDR3 DNA reads TGTGCCAGCAGCTCGCCCGTACTAGTTGGAGAGACCCAGTACTTC. Protein product: CASSSPVLVGETQYF.

The chain has TRBV4-1 and TRBJ2-2; 10 nucleotides match TRBD2. Germline values: CDR1 MGHRA, CDR2 YSYEKL. The CDR3 is made up of 17 amino acids. Losses at the gene ends were 5 bases for V and 6 bases for J; bases not matched to a gene: 12. CDR3 residues: CASSLPGSLAGSGELFF. Written as DNA, the CDR3 is TGCGCCAGCAGCTTGCCCGGATCACTAGCGGGGTCCGGGGAGCTGTTTTTT.

The gene calls are TRBV7-2 and TRBJ2-7, with 7 bases matching TRBD2. This CDR3 is built from 14 residues. Per the germline V gene, CDR1 is SGHTA and CDR2 is FQGNSA. Trimming cost V 5 bases and J 0 bases; bases outside gene matches: 4. CDR3 sequence reads: CASSAGGYSYEQYF. The CDR3 DNA sequence: TGTGCCAGCAGCGCCGGGGGGTACTCCTACGAGCAGTACTTC.

CDR3 bases: TGTGCCAGCGGTTCGGCGGCCGCCTACGAGCAGTACTTC. As protein: CASGSAAAYEQYF. The rearrangement links TRBV2 to TRBJ2-7; D is ambiguous. Trimming pared 8 bases from V and 2 bases from J, leaving 13 bases between. This CDR3 has 13 amino acids. From germline, CDR1 is SNHLY and CDR2 FYNNEI.

V is TRBV12-5 and J is TRBJ1-2, with TRBD1 as a possible D gene (6 bases). Germline V lookup: CDR1 LGHNT, CDR2 FRNRAP. The CDR3 contains 13 residues. The V end was cut by 7 bases, the J end by 4 bases, with 13 bases between. The CDR3 is CASEAGASYGYTF. CDR3 nucleotide sequence: TGTGCTAGTGAAGCGGGGGCTTCCTATGGCTACACCTTC.

V gene TRBV2 combines with J gene TRBJ1-3; TRBD1 agrees at 8 bases. The junction had 6 bases not matched to a gene; V was cut back by 4 bases and J by 4 bases. Germline-derived CDR1 and CDR2 are SNHLY and FYNNEI. The CDR3 contains 15 residues. CDR3 nucleotides: TGTGCCAGCAGTGCCGCAGGGGGCCGGGGAAACACCATATATTTT. It codes for CASSAAGGRGNTIYF.

V is TRBV7-8 and J is TRBJ1-4, with TRBD1 identical over 10 bases. With 4 bases clipped from V and 7 bases from J, the junction kept 6 bases outside the gene matches. CDR3 length: 15 residues. Germline loops: CDR1 SGHVS, CDR2 FQNEAQ. This CDR3 reads CASSWGQGTIEKLFF. The CDR3 DNA sequence: TGTGCCAGCAGCTGGGGACAGGGGACGATTGAAAAACTGTTTTTT.

The V call is TRBV30, the J call TRBJ2-2; a weak D match, TRBD2 (6 bases). Germline V CDR1 and CDR2: GTSNPN, SVGIG (reference sequence). The CDR3 is 16 amino acids. V was clipped by 4 bases and J by 1 base, with 16 bases between them. The CDR3 region has the DNA TGTGCCTGGATCCCATTGGGACTTAGGAACACCGGGGAGCTGTTTTTT. Residues: CAWIPLGLRNTGELFF.

This chain joins TRBV12-2 and TRBJ2-1; the D segment call TRBD2 is taken from the table without a DNA check. TRBV12-2 is reported as a pseudogene. The CDR3 is 16 amino acids. CDR3 sequence (DNA): TGTGCAAGTCGCTTAGGACTAGCGGGGGATTACAATGAGCAGTTCTTC. Its protein is CASRLGLAGDYNEQFF.

V and J are TRBV2 and TRBJ1-2; 7 bases are shared with TRBD1. This CDR3 has 15 amino acids. V trimming: 3 bases; J trimming: 8 bases; junction bases outside the gene matches: 12. Germline V lookup: CDR1 SNHLY, CDR2 FYNNEI. The CDR3 nucleotides are TGTGCCAGCAGTGACGGGATTGGGACAGCCAAAGGCTACACCTTC. Translation gives CASSDGIGTAKGYTF.

The genes are TRBV11-3 and TRBJ2-1; the match to TRBD2 covers 7 bases. Trimming removed 0 bases from V and 8 bases from J; junction bases left unmatched: 1. Germline CDR1 is SGHNT and CDR2 is YENEEA. The CDR3 has 13 amino acids. The CDR3 protein is CASSLDAGDEQFF. The CDR3 coding sequence is TGTGCCAGCAGCTTAGACGCGGGAGATGAGCAGTTCTTC. The whole variable domain, filled in from reference TRBV11-3 and TRBJ2-1, reads EAGVVQSPRYKIIEKKQPVAFWCNPISGHNTLYWYLQNLGQGPELLIRYENEEAVDDSQLPKDRFSAERLKGVDSTLKIQPAELGDSAVYLCASSLDAGDEQFFGPGTRLTVL.

The chain employs TRBV10-2 and TRBJ2-2, with 8 positions matching TRBD2. J gave up 5 bases and V 8 bases, and 10 bases lay outside the gene matches. The CDR3 totals 15 residues. Germline CDR1 WSHSY, CDR2 SAAADI. CDR3 nucleotides: TGCGCCAGCTCGCGGGGCGGGGGGCGAACCGGGGAGCTGTTTTTT. Translation gives CASSRGGGRTGELFF.

The V call is TRBV6-1, the J call TRBJ1-5; a possible D gene is TRBD1 (6 bases). The germline gives CDR1 MNHNS, CDR2 SASEGT. This CDR3 is built from 14 residues. The ends were cut back, 0 bases at V and 9 bases at J, with 12 bases in the middle. As DNA, the CDR3 is TGTGCCAGCAGTGAAGCGAAAGGGACAAGGCCCCAGCATTTT. Translation: CASSEAKGTRPQHF.

This clone was counted only a few times. The chain recombines TRBV30 with TRBJ1-5, with D tentatively TRBD1 (5 bases). Germline assignment: CDR1 GTSNPN and CDR2 SVGIG (reference sequence). V gave up 0 bases and J gave up 7 bases, with 13 bases separating them. The CDR3 spans 14 residues. The CDR3 nucleotides are TGTGCCTGGAGTGTCGGAGTAAGGGGACAGCCCCAGCATTTT. Translation gives CAWSVGVRGQPQHF.

The chain carries TRBV27 and TRBJ1-1; a possible D gene is TRBD1 (5 bases). V was clipped by 3 bases and J by 3 bases, with 11 bases between them. CDR3 length equals 14 residues. Looked up from germline, CDR1 is MNHEY and CDR2 is SMNVEV (reference sequence). The CDR3 DNA is TGTGCCAGCAGTTTTGGGGGGAAGGACACTGAAGCTTTCTTT. This codes for CASSFGGKDTEAFF.

CDR3 protein: CAWSVGQTNSPLHF. The CDR3 DNA sequence: TGTGCCTGGAGTGTGGGGCAGACGAATTCACCCCTCCACTTT. V gene TRBV30 combines with J gene TRBJ1-6; tentative D call: TRBD1 (5 bases). The CDR3 consists of 14 residues. V was trimmed by 0 bases and J by 7 bases, leaving 10 bases between them. Germline V gene lookup returns CDR1 GTSNPN and CDR2 SVGIG (reference sequence).

This sequence joins TRBV2 and TRBJ1-2, with D possibly TRBD1 on 5 matching bases. The CDR3 consists of 13 residues. The V gene's germline CDR1 is SNHLY and CDR2 FYNNEI. The V end was cut by 3 bases, the J end by 8 bases, with 13 bases between. This CDR3 is CASSEGPGSGYTF. For the CDR3, the DNA is TGTGCCAGCAGTGAGGGGCCAGGGTCCGGCTACACCTTC.

This clone was recorded only once. This chain joins TRBV5-1 and TRBJ2-2; TRBD1 is a possible D gene (6 bases). V was cut by 0 bases and J by 7 bases, with 10 bases left in between. The CDR3 loop spans 14 amino acids. The germline gives CDR1 SGHRS, CDR2 YFSETQ. The CDR3 reads CASSLEQGNGELFF. DNA of the CDR3: TGCGCCAGCAGCTTGGAACAGGGTAACGGGGAGCTGTTTTTT.

The CDR3 DNA sequence: TGTGCCTGGAGCCTAATGACAGGCTATGGCTACACCTTC. This translates into CAWSLMTGYGYTF. The chain recombines TRBV30 with TRBJ1-2; TRBD1 is a possible D gene (6 bases). The ends were cut back, 3 bases at V and 4 bases at J, with 12 bases in the middle. Germline CDR1 is GTSNPN and CDR2 is SVGIG (reference sequence). The CDR3 is made up of 13 amino acids.